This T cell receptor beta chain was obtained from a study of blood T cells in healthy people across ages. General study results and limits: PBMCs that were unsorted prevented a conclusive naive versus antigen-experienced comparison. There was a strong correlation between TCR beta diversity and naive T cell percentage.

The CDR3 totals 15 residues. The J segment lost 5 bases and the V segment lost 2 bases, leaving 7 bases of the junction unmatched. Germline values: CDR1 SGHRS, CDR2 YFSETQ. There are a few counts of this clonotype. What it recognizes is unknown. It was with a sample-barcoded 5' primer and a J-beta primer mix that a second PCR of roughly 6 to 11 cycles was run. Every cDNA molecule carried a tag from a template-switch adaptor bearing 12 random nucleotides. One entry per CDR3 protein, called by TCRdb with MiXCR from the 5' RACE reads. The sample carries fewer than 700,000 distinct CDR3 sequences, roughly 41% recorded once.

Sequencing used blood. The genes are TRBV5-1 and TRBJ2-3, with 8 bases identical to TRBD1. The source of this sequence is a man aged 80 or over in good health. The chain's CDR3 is CASSFDGQGRDTQYF. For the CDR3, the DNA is TGCGCCAGCAGCTTTGACGGACAGGGACGAGATACGCAGTATTTT.